These T cell receptor beta chains were read from a single sample in a study of chemoradiotherapy in HPV16-positive cancers. Measured with immunoSEQ multiplex PCR; TCRdb has only the in-frame clones, and not every one. There are approximately 28,000 clones in the sample; 90% to 95% occur only once, and around 20% lies in the top ten. The sample consisted of blood, taken from a patient who underwent chemoradiotherapy. The receptors stem from a human donor with HPV-associated anogenital cancer. The CDR3 runs from the conserved cysteine through the conserved F or W. D genes are given only for firm matches. Part of the rows lack a size; the others show once, few, many or a class for expanded clones.

J gene: TRBJ1-5
D gene: NA
V gene: TRBV7-6
clone size: NA
CDR3 DNA: TGTGCCAGCAGCCCAAACCTGGCCCAGGGCCTTAATCAGCCCCAGCATTTT
CDR3 protein: CASSPNLAQGLNQPQHF

J gene: TRBJ2-7
D gene: TRBD2
V gene: TRBV4-1
clone size: NA
CDR3 DNA: TGCGCCAGCAGCCAAGCGGGGGGGAGCTCCTACGAGCAGTACTTC
CDR3 protein: CASSQAGGSSYEQYF

J gene: TRBJ2-1
D gene: TRBD2
V gene: TRBV7-9
clone size: NA
CDR3 DNA: TGTGCCAGCAGCTCTAGTAGCGGGCCGAACAATGAGCAGTTCTTC
CDR3 protein: CASSSSSGPNNEQFF

J gene: TRBJ2-5
D gene: NA
V gene: TRBV7-2
clone size: NA
CDR3 DNA: TGTGCCAGCAGCCCTACCCCCGGACCGCCGGAAGGGGCCCAGTACTTC
CDR3 protein: CASSPTPGPPEGAQYF

J gene: TRBJ1-1
D gene: NA
V gene: TRBV27
clone size: NA
CDR3 DNA: TGTGCCAGCAGTTTTCAGGGGAACCTTGAAGCTTTCTTT
CDR3 protein: CASSFQGNLEAFF

J gene: TRBJ2-5
D gene: NA
V gene: TRBV28
clone size: NA
CDR3 DNA: TGTGCCAGCAGTTTATTGGGGGGGCTGGGTGAGACCCAGTACTTC
CDR3 protein: CASSLLGGLGETQYF

J gene: TRBJ2-2
D gene: TRBD2
V gene: TRBV11-1
clone size: NA
CDR3 DNA: TGTGCCAGCAGCTTAGAGTTACCGGCGGGGGGGCATAACGGGGAGCTGTTTTTT
CDR3 protein: CASSLELPAGGHNGELFF

J gene: TRBJ2-7
D gene: TRBD1
V gene: TRBV13
clone size: NA
CDR3 DNA: TGTGCCAGCAGCCGGGACAGGGGGCCATCCTACGAGCAGTACTTC
CDR3 protein: CASSRDRGPSYEQYF

J gene: TRBJ2-1
D gene: NA
V gene: TRBV11-2
clone size: NA
CDR3 DNA: TGTGCCAGCAGCCAACTACACAATGAGCAGTTCTTC
CDR3 protein: CASSQLHNEQFF

J gene: TRBJ2-7
D gene: TRBD2
V gene: TRBV7-2
clone size: NA
CDR3 DNA: TGTGCCAGCAGCTTAGGGACTAGCGGGAGGAGAGTCCCGTACGAGCAGTACTTC
CDR3 protein: CASSLGTSGRRVPYEQYF

J gene: TRBJ2-1
D gene: NA
V gene: TRBV6-5
clone size: NA
CDR3 DNA: TGTGCCAGCAGTACTACAGGGAGCTCCTACAATGAGCAGTTCTTC
CDR3 protein: CASSTTGSSYNEQFF

J gene: TRBJ2-7
D gene: NA
V gene: TRBV29-1
clone size: NA
CDR3 DNA: TGCAGCGTTGAGGACGGGACCTCCTCTTTCTACGAGCAGTACTTC
CDR3 protein: CSVEDGTSSFYEQYF

J gene: TRBJ1-2
D gene: NA
V gene: TRBV6-5
clone size: few
CDR3 DNA: TGTGCCAGCAGTTCTAGAATCTATGGCTACACCTTC
CDR3 protein: CASSSRIYGYTF

J gene: TRBJ1-2
D gene: TRBD1
V gene: TRBV6-5
clone size: few
CDR3 DNA: TGTGCCAGCAGTGGACAGGGGGCTAATGGCTACACCTTC
CDR3 protein: CASSGQGANGYTF

J gene: TRBJ2-7
D gene: TRBD1
V gene: TRBV4-3
clone size: NA
CDR3 DNA: TGCGCCAGCAGCCAACAGATATCCGACAGGGCCTACGAGCAGTACTTC
CDR3 protein: CASSQQISDRAYEQYF

J gene: TRBJ1-1
D gene: NA
V gene: TRBV30
clone size: NA
CDR3 DNA: TGTGCCTGGAGTGATGCGAGAAGGGGGAACACTGAAGCTTTCTTT
CDR3 protein: CAWSDARRGNTEAFF

J gene: TRBJ2-1
D gene: TRBD1
V gene: TRBV6-5
clone size: NA
CDR3 DNA: TGTGCCAGCAGTATCGGACAGGGGGCCTACAATGAGCAGTTCTTC
CDR3 protein: CASSIGQGAYNEQFF